This entry concerns a single T cell receptor (beta chain). Assay: immunoSEQ multiplex PCR; the TCRdb copy retains only in-frame clones and omits some. Of approximately 150,000 clones in the sample, around 88% were seen once. This sample was included in a study of blood T cell repertoires in COVID-19. The CDR3 totals 14 residues. Between the trimmed V and J ends, which lost 6 bases and 0 bases, there was a span of 9 bases. Germline V gene data show CDR1 as LNHDA and CDR2 as SQIVND (reference sequence). The chain is built from TRBV19 and TRBJ1-3; D is ambiguous. The sequence was collected from a woman between 55 and 75 years old with acute or convalescent COVID-19. What was sequenced was peripheral blood. CDR3: CASRSGSSGNTIYF. Here the CDR3 DNA reads TGTGCCAGTAGAAGCGGGAGCTCTGGAAACACCATATATTTT.